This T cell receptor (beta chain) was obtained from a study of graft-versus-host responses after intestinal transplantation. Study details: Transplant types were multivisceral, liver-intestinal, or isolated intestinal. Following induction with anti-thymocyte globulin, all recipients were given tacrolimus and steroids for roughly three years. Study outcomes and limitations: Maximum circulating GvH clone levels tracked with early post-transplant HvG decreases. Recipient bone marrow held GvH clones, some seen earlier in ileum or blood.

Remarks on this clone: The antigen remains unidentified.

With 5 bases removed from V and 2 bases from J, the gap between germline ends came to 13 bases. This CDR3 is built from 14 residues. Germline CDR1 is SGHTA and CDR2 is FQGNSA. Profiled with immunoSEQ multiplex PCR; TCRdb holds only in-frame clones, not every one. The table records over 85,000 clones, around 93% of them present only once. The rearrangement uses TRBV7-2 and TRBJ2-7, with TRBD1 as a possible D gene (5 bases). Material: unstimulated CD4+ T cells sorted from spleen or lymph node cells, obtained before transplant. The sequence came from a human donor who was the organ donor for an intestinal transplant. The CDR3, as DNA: TGTGCCAGCAGCACCTACAGGCCCCCCTACGAGCAGTACTTC. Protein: CASSTYRPPYEQYF.